This T cell receptor (beta chain) was sequenced for a study of blood T cell repertoires in COVID-19. Source study methods: Reference gene primer amplification in the assay estimated nucleated cell counts. Using immunoSEQ multiplex PCR, the repertoire was profiled, and TCRdb retains in-frame clones only, with some absent. Clonal size and the V and J genes are those of that table, whereas D and trimming came from the DNA. This table has 200,000 to 250,000 clones, 88% appearing once. The sequence was collected from a woman in her fifties or sixties with acute or convalescent COVID-19. The specimen was peripheral blood.

The chain's CDR3 is CAWTAGTLYEQYF. CDR3 bases: TGTGCCTGGACCGCAGGGACTCTGTACGAGCAGTACTTC. The chain carries TRBV30 and TRBJ2-7, with D possibly matching TRBD2 (6 bases). Per the germline V gene, CDR1 is GTSNPN and CDR2 is SVGIG (reference sequence). The CDR3 extends over 13 amino acids. Trimming took 4 bases from V and 4 from J, leaving 14 bases between them.